In its sample, the clone carrying this T cell receptor (beta chain) was seen many times. MiXCR, applied by TCRdb to the 5' RACE reads, yields one record per CDR3 protein. This sample has tens of thousands of distinct CDR3 sequences; 5% to 6.5% occur once, and the top ten carry less than 3.5%. This sample is drawn from a study of early T cells in non-severe SARS-CoV-2 infection. The sequences come from whole blood, collected at baseline. This clonotype originated in an adult who was a healthcare worker with PCR-confirmed SARS-CoV-2 infection or an uninfected control (not recorded which).

In DNA, the CDR3 is TGTGCCAGCAGTACAGGAAAGAACACTGAAGCTTTCTTT. Translated, it gives CASSTGKNTEAFF. The V gene is TRBV6-2 or TRBV6-3, the J gene TRBJ1-1, with a possible D match to TRBD1 (5 bases). Germline CDR1 reads MNHEY; CDR2 reads SVGEGT. Deletions cut 5 bases from V and 1 base from J, with 8 bases between. The length of the CDR3 is 13 residues.